What follows are 5 T cell receptor beta chains derived from one specimen sequenced in a study of T cell changes during pregnancy in multiple sclerosis. Profiled with immunoSEQ multiplex PCR; TCRdb holds only in-frame clones, not every one. The table shows 45,000 to 65,000 clones, with 80% to 95% occurring only once. The sample consisted of CD4+ T cells from peripheral blood mononuclear cells, taken in the third trimester of pregnancy. The receptors stem from a female donor with multiple sclerosis, enrolled in a pregnancy study.

The chain combines TRBV15 with TRBJ1-1; D is undetermined. The CDR3 spans 14 residues. Germline V CDR1 and CDR2: LNHNV, YYDKDF (reference sequence). V was shortened by 7 bases and J by 4 bases, with 16 bases between the two germline ends. CDR3: CATKREGMSTEAFF. The CDR3 DNA reads TGTGCCACCAAGAGGGAGGGTATGAGCACTGAAGCTTTCTTT.

The chain has TRBV25-1 and TRBJ2-7, with D perhaps TRBD1 (6 bases). The CDR3 has 12 amino acids. Germline loops: CDR1 MGHDK, CDR2 SYGVNS. Trimming shortened V by 6 bases and J by 6 bases, and 12 bases separated the two germline ends. DNA of the CDR3: TGTGCCAGCAGCGAAACAGGGTTCGAGCAGTACTTC. Protein: CASSETGFEQYF.

The V gene is TRBV6-5, the J gene TRBJ2-5, with 7 bases identical to TRBD2. Germline V gene lookup returns CDR1 MNHEY and CDR2 SVGAGI. The CDR3 spans 12 residues. The J segment lost 12 bases and the V segment lost 6 bases, leaving 10 bases of the junction unmatched. CDR3 nucleotides: TGTGCCAGCAGGAGCCCCGGGACTACAAAGTACTTC. Its protein is CASRSPGTTKYF.

V usage is TRBV5-1 and J usage is TRBJ1-3; D uncertain. Germline CDR1 is SGHRS and CDR2 is YFSETQ. V gave up 4 bases and J gave up 3 bases, with 8 bases separating them. The CDR3 covers 13 residues. The CDR3: CASSPYGGNTIYF. DNA of the CDR3: TGCGCCAGCAGCCCCTATGGTGGAAACACCATATATTTT.

This clone showed up just once. The genes are TRBV5-1 and TRBJ1-6, with D uncertain. There are 16 residues in the CDR3. Germline V gives CDR1 SGHRS, CDR2 YFSETQ. V lost 0 bases and J lost 7, with 14 bases in between. CDR3 in DNA: TGCGCCAGCAGCTTGGGCGGGCGGGAGGACAATTCACCCCTCCACTTT. It yields the protein CASSLGGREDNSPLHF.